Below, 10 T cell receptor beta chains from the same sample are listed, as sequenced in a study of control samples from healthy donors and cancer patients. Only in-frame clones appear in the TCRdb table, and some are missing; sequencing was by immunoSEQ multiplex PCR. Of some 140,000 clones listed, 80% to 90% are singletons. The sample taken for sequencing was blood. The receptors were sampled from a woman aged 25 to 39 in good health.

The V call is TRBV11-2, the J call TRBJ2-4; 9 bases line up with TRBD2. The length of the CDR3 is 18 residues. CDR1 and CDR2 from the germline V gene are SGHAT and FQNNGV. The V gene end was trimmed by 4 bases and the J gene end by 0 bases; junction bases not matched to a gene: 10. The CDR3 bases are TGTGCCAGCAGCTCTGTAGCGGGAGTTAACATAGCCAAAAACATTCAGTACTTC. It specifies CASSSVAGVNIAKNIQYF.

CDR3 region: CASSPNPDPNTQYF. The CDR3 DNA follows: TGTGCCAGCAGCCCAAATCCGGACCCTAATACGCAGTATTTT. The chain couples TRBV3-1 (or the pseudogene TRBV3-2) to TRBJ2-3, with D unclear. Germline V gene sequence: CDR1 LGHDT, CDR2 YNNKEL (reference sequence). V was shortened by 4 bases and J by 7 bases, with 15 bases between the two germline ends. The CDR3 is 14 residues long.

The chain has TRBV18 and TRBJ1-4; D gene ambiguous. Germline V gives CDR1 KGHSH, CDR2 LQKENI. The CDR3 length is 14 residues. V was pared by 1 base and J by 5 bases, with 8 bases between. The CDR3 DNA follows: TGTGCCAGCTCACCACGGGAGGCGAATGAAAAACTGTTTTTT. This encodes CASSPREANEKLFF.

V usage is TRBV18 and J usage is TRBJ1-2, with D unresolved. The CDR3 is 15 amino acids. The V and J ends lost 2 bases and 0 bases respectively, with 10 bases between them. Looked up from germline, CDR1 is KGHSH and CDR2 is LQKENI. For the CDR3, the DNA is TGTGCCAGCTCACCAGGGGTCGGAGCTAACTATGGCTACACCTTC. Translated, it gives CASSPGVGANYGYTF.

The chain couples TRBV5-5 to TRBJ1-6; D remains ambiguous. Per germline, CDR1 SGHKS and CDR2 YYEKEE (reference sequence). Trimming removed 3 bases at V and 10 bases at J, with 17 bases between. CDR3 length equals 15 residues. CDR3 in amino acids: CASSWSGGVESPLHF. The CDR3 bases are TGTGCCAGCAGCTGGTCGGGCGGGGTTGAATCACCCCTCCACTTT.

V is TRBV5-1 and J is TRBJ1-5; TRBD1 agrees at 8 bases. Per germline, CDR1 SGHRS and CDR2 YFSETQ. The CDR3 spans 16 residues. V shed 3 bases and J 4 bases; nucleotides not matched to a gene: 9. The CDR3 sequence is CASSYLTDRENQPQHF. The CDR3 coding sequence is TGCGCCAGCAGCTACTTAACGGACAGGGAGAATCAGCCCCAGCATTTT.

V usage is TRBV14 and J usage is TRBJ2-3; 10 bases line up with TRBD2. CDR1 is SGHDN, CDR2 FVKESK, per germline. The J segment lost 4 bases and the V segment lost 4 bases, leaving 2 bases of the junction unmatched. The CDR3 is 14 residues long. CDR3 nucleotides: TGTGCCAGCAGCCCGCTAGCGGGGGCAGATACGCAGTATTTT. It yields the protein CASSPLAGADTQYF.

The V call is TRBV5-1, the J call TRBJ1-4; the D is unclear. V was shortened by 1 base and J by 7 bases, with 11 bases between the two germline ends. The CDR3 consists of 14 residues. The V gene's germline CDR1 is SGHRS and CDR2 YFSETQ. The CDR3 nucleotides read TGCGCCAGCAGCTTGAGTCTCCCTGGTGAAAAACTGTTTTTT. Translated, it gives CASSLSLPGEKLFF.

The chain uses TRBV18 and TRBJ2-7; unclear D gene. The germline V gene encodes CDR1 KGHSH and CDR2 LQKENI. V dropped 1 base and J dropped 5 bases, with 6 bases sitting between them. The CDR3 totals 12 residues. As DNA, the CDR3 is TGTGCCAGCTCACCACTTCGGGACGAGCAGTACTTC. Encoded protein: CASSPLRDEQYF.

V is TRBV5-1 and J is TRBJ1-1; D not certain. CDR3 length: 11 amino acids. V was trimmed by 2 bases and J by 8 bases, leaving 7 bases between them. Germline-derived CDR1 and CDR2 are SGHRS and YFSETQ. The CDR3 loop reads CASSFLNEAFF. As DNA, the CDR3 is TGCGCCAGCAGCTTCCTCAACGAAGCTTTCTTT.